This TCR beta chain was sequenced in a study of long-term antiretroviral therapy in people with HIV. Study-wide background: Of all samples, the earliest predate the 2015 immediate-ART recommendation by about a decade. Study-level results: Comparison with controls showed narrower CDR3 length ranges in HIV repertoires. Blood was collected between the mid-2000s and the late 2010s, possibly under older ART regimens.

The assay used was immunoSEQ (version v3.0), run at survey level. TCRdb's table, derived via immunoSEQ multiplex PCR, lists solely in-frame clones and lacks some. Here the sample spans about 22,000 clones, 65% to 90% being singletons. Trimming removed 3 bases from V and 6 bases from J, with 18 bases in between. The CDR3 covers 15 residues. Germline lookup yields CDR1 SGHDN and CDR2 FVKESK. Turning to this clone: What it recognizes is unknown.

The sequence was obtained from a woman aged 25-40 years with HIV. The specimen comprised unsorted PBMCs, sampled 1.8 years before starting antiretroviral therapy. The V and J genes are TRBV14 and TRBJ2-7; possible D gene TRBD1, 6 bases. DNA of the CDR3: TGTGCCAGCAGCCATCCCGGGACACCCTCGGGCGAGCAGTACTTC. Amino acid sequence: CASSHPGTPSGEQYF.